This entry features one TCR beta chain sequence. In the source study's methods: Estimation of nucleated cell counts relied on the amplification of reference gene primers. This table comes from immunoSEQ multiplex PCR, and its TCRdb copy is limited to in-frame clones, with some not included. Clone size and V and J calls were adopted from that table, with D and trimming inferred from the DNA. The data hold approximately 180,000 clones, with roughly 91% observed a single time. These data originate in a study of blood T cell repertoires in COVID-19. The CDR3 totals 14 residues. The V gene lost 3 bases and the J gene lost 8 bases, with 15 bases spanning the gap. Germline-derived CDR1 and CDR2 are SGDLS and YYNGEE.

The chain carries TRBV9 and TRBJ2-1, with D unclear. The TCR comes from a human donor in a cohort sampled during active COVID-19. The sequenced material came from peripheral blood. Here the CDR3 DNA reads TGTGCCAGCAGCGGTGTCCTCAAGAGCCATGAGCAGTTCTTC. It specifies CASSGVLKSHEQFF.